This is a list of T cell receptor beta chains from one sample in a study of blood T cell repertoires in COVID-19. Some clones are missing from TCRdb's copy, which holds only in-frame ones; the method was immunoSEQ multiplex PCR. The repertoire holds 150,000 to 200,000 clones, 90% to 95% seen once, with about 2% in the top ten. Material for sequencing was peripheral blood. The source is a woman aged 55-75 years with COVID-19, enrolled during active disease. Both conserved end residues are part of each CDR3. The order of the fields is V gene, CDR3 length, D gene, J gene, clone size, CDR3 protein, CDR3 DNA. D genes are given only for firm matches. Clone size, where shown, is once, few, many, or a class for clones that have expanded.

TRBV6-6	13	NA	TRBJ1-1	NA	CASSSRVTQQAFF	TGTGCCAGCAGTTCACGAGTGACACAACAAGCTTTCTTT
TRBV30	15	TRBD2	TRBJ2-1	NA	CAWRRTSGGTNEQFF	TGTGCCTGGAGGAGGACTAGCGGGGGGACGAATGAGCAGTTCTTC
TRBV4-3	13	TRBD1	TRBJ1-1	NA	CASSRAGGTEAFF	TGCGCCAGCAGCCGAGCAGGGGGCACTGAAGCTTTCTTT
TRBV12-3/TRBV12-4	13	TRBD1	TRBJ1-1	NA	CASSYDRGALLSF	TGTGCCAGCAGTTACGACAGGGGGGCACTGTTGAGCTTT
TRBV27	14	TRBD1	TRBJ1-4	NA	CASSFFRGGEKLFF	TGTGCCAGCAGTTTCTTCCGAGGGGGCGAAAAACTGTTTTTT
TRBV19	13	NA	TRBJ1-2	NA	CATKRGTSDGYTF	TGTGCTACAAAACGGGGGACCTCAGATGGCTACACCTTC
TRBV5-1	13	NA	TRBJ1-6	NA	CASSREPNSPLHF	TGCGCCAGCAGCCGGGAGCCCAATTCACCCCTCCACTTT
TRBV3-1/TRBV3-2	14	TRBD1	TRBJ1-1	once	CASSSWDRVSEAFF	TGTGCCAGCAGCAGTTGGGACAGGGTATCTGAAGCTTTCTTT
TRBV5-6	14	TRBD2	TRBJ2-1	NA	CASSRAGTSSEQFF	TGTGCCAGCAGCCGGGCAGGGACTAGCAGCGAGCAGTTCTTC
TRBV5-8	15	NA	TRBJ1-1	NA	CASSFGSLLNTEAFF	TGTGCCAGCAGCTTTGGCAGTCTCCTGAACACTGAAGCTTTCTTT
TRBV2	13	NA	TRBJ1-4	NA	CASSGRRGEKLFF	TGTGCCAGCAGTGGAAGGAGGGGCGAAAAACTGTTTTTT
TRBV7-2	15	TRBD2	TRBJ2-1	NA	CASRKLAGYYNEQFF	TGTGCCAGCAGGAAACTAGCGGGGTACTACAATGAGCAGTTCTTC
TRBV29-1	18	TRBD2	TRBJ2-3	NA	CSAVLLAGGHSRTDTQYF	TGCAGCGCTGTCTTACTAGCGGGGGGTCATAGTCGCACAGATACGCAGTATTTT
TRBV5-4	15	TRBD1	TRBJ1-2	NA	CASSLGGQGLYGYTF	TGTGCCAGCAGCTTGGGGGGACAGGGTCTCTATGGCTACACCTTC